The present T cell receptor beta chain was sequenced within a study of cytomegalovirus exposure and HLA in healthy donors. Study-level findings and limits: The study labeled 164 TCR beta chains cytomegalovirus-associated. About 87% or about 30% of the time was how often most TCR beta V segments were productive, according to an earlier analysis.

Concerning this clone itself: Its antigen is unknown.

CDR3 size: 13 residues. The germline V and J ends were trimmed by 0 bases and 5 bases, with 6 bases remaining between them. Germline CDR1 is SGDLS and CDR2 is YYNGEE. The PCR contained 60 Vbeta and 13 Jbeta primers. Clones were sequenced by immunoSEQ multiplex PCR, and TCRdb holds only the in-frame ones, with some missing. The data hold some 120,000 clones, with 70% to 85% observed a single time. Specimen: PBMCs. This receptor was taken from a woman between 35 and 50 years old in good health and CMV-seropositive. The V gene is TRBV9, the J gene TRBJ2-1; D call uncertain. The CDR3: CASSVAANNEQFF. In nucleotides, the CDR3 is TGTGCCAGCAGCGTAGCAGCGAACAATGAGCAGTTCTTC.